These 10 T cell receptor beta chains were sequenced from one sample in a study of blood T cell repertoires in COVID-19. Libraries were prepared by immunoSEQ multiplex PCR; TCRdb keeps only in-frame clonotypes and omits some of them. The table has under 170,000 clones, around four fifths seen once. Sequencing was performed on peripheral blood. The receptors were gathered from an older man with acute or convalescent COVID-19.

The J gene is TRBJ2-7, the V gene TRBV11-2; 13 bases are a match to TRBD2. This CDR3 is built from 14 residues. The J segment lost 7 bases and the V segment lost 4 bases, leaving 4 bases of the junction unmatched. Germline-derived CDR1 and CDR2 are SGHAT and FQNNGV. The CDR3: CASSSGLAGQEQYF. The CDR3 DNA reads as TGTGCCAGCAGCTCGGGACTAGCGGGGCAAGAGCAGTACTTC.

The J gene is TRBJ2-7, the V gene TRBV10-1; 11 positions agree with TRBD1. CDR3 length equals 15 residues. Per the germline V gene, CDR1 is WNHNN and CDR2 is SYGVQD (reference sequence). V was clipped by 2 bases and J by 2 bases; unmatched bases: 2. The CDR3 DNA reads TGCGCCAGCAGTGAGGGACAGGGGGCAACCTACGAGCAGTACTTC. Translation gives CASSEGQGATYEQYF.

The V gene is TRBV15, the J gene TRBJ2-7; perhaps TRBD2 as D (6 bases). This CDR3 region has 15 residues. Germline CDR1 is LNHNV and CDR2 is YYDKDF (reference sequence). Trimming took 0 bases from V and 2 from J, leaving 11 bases between them. Here the CDR3 reads CATSRERESTYEQYF. Written as DNA, the CDR3 is TGTGCCACCAGCAGAGAGCGGGAAAGCACCTACGAGCAGTACTTC.

This clone was counted only a few times. The chain has TRBV9 and TRBJ2-2, with a tentative D call TRBD2 (6 bases). The CDR3 spans 14 residues. The germline V and J ends were trimmed by 2 bases and 6 bases, with 11 bases remaining between them. Per the germline V gene, CDR1 is SGDLS and CDR2 is YYNGEE. CDR3 in amino acids: CASSVGGSPGELFF. In DNA form, the CDR3 reads TGTGCCAGCAGCGTCGGAGGGTCCCCCGGGGAGCTGTTTTTT. Variable domain in full (rest from reference TRBV9 and TRBJ2-2): DSGVTQTPKHLITATGQRVTLRCSPRSGDLSVYWYQQSLDQGLQFLIQYYNGEERAKGNILERFSAQQFPDLHSELNLSSLELGDSALYFCASSVGGSPGELFFGEGSRLTVL.

This clone was picked up a small number of times. CDR3: CASSSRGTLRIDRYTF. Here the CDR3 DNA reads TGTGCCAGCAGTTCTCGGGGTACCCTCCGAATCGATCGCTACACCTTC. V usage is TRBV28 and J usage is TRBJ1-2; D ambiguous. This CDR3 has 16 residues. With 4 bases removed from V and 9 bases from J, the gap between germline ends came to 24 bases. Germline assignment: CDR1 MDHEN and CDR2 SYDVKM.

The V gene is TRBV6-5, the J gene TRBJ2-7, with 11 bases fitting TRBD2. With 3 bases clipped from V and 3 bases from J, the junction kept 4 bases outside the gene matches. The CDR3 has 15 residues. Germline V gives CDR1 MNHEY, CDR2 SVGAGI. The CDR3 protein is CASSYSGRAFYEQYF. DNA for the CDR3: TGTGCCAGCAGTTATAGCGGGAGGGCCTTCTACGAGCAGTACTTC.

This clone was recorded only once. The chain carries TRBV6-5 and TRBJ2-1, with TRBD1 matching 8 bases. There are 14 residues in the CDR3. V lost 6 bases and J lost 5; bases outside the gene matches: 6. In germline, CDR1 is MNHEY, CDR2 SVGAGI. CDR3 sequence: CASSARTGNNEQFF. CDR3 coding DNA: TGTGCCAGCAGCGCCCGGACAGGGAACAATGAGCAGTTCTTC.

The sample holds one count of this clone. The chain recombines TRBV9 with TRBJ2-7; TRBD1 matches at 7 bases. The CDR3 is made up of 15 amino acids. Germline CDR1 is SGDLS and CDR2 is YYNGEE. J gave up 2 bases and V 2 bases, and 7 bases lay outside the gene matches. In DNA form, the CDR3 reads TGTGCCAGCAGCGTGGGGACAGCTGGGACCTACGAGCAGTACTTC. Protein product: CASSVGTAGTYEQYF.

J is TRBJ2-7 and V is TRBV6-1; a weak D match, TRBD2 (6 bases). The V end was cut by 0 bases, the J end by 6 bases, with 21 bases between. CDR1 is MNHNS, CDR2 SASEGT, per germline. CDR3 size: 17 residues. This CDR3 is CASSEAGAGTALGEQYF. The CDR3 DNA reads as TGTGCCAGCAGTGAAGCCGGAGCAGGGACTGCGTTGGGCGAGCAGTACTTC.

In regard to this clone: This sample also contains other DNA sequences that code for the same CDR3. The CDR3 region has the DNA TGTGCCAGCAGCCAAGGACGGGGCACAGATACGCAGTATTTT. Translating gives CASSQGRGTDTQYF. The genes are TRBV14 and TRBJ2-3; the D is unclear. Germline-derived CDR1 and CDR2 are SGHDN and FVKESK. The CDR3 loop spans 14 amino acids. The V end was cut by 1 base, the J end by 1 base, with 6 bases between. The full variable domain, rest sourced from reference TRBV14 and TRBJ2-3, is EAGVTQFPSHSVIEKGQTVTLRCDPISGHDNLYWYRRVMGKEIKFLLHFVKESKQDESGMPNNRFLAERTGGTYSTLKVQPAELEDSGVYFCASSQGRGTDTQYFGPGTRLTVL.